Sequencing of this T cell receptor beta chain was carried out in a study of shared clonotypes between healthy human individuals. Study context: CD4 naive cells filled three plates per donor, CD4 memory three, CD8 naive two and CD8 memory one.

Sequencing used immunoSEQ multiplex PCR; TCRdb keeps in-frame clones, though not all of them. This sample has over 2 million clones; 90% to 95% occur once, and the top ten carry 0.1% to 0.15%. Regarding this clone: The sample carries other DNA sequences with the same CDR3.

All donors were healthy HIV-negative adults lacking recent acute infections or vaccinations. The sequencing sample was made of naive CD4+ T cells sorted from blood. Subset denoted: CD45RA+ positively selected. The receptor's source is a man between 18 and 29 years old in good health.

The CDR3 bases are TGTGCCAGCAGCGTCGATGGGGCAAATGAAAAACTGTTTTTT. The encoded protein is CASSVDGANEKLFF. The chain recombines TRBV9 with TRBJ1-4; D might be TRBD1 (5 bases). Germline lookup yields CDR1 SGDLS and CDR2 YYNGEE. V shed 2 bases and J shed 5 bases, with 10 bases lying between them. This CDR3 has 14 residues.